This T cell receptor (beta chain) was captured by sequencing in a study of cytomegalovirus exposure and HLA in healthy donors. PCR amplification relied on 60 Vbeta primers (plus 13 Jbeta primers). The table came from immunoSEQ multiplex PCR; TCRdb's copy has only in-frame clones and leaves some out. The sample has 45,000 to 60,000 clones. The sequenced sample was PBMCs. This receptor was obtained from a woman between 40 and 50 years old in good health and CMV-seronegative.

The CDR3, as DNA: TGCAGCGTTGGTCGGGGGAGCTCCTACAATGAGCAGTTCTTC. It codes for CSVGRGSSYNEQFF. This chain connects TRBV29-1 to TRBJ2-1; D is perhaps TRBD2 (6 bases). The V end was cut by 4 bases, the J end by 0 bases, with 10 bases between. Germline V gene data show CDR1 as SQVTM and CDR2 as ANQGSEA. The CDR3 has 14 residues.